The rows below give T cell receptor beta chains drawn from one sample of a study of T cell changes during pregnancy in multiple sclerosis. The table came from immunoSEQ multiplex PCR; TCRdb's copy has only in-frame clones and leaves some out. Among around 44,000 clones listed, 92% were seen once. Sequencing was done on a sample of peripheral blood. These receptor sequences come from a female donor with multiple sclerosis, enrolled in a pregnancy study. Each CDR3 is given with its conserved first and last residue. The D gene is left open where the match is weak. Size is stated for part of the rows, as once, few or many counts, or as a class when the clone is expanded.

NA	once	TRBJ2-5	TRBV5-4	TGTGCCAGCAGCTTGGGTCCGACCGAGCCTGTTTCGGAGACCCAGTACTTC	CASSLGPTEPVSETQYF
NA	NA	TRBJ2-7	TRBV4-3	TGCGCCAGCAGCCAAGATGGTGCCGGGTACGGGAGCCCGTACGAGCAGTACTTC	CASSQDGAGYGSPYEQYF
NA	NA	TRBJ2-5	TRBV12-5	TGTGCTAGTGGTTCCGGACAGAGACAAGAGACCCAGTACTTC	CASGSGQRQETQYF
NA	NA	TRBJ2-7	TRBV30	TGTGCCTCACATGGGGATATGGCGTACGAGCAGTACTTC	CASHGDMAYEQYF
NA	NA	TRBJ1-4	TRBV27	TGTGCCAGCAGTTCGCAGGGGACCGAAGGGAATGAAAAACTGTTTTTT	CASSSQGTEGNEKLFF
NA	NA	TRBJ1-1	TRBV28	TGTGCCAGCAGTCAGGACTTCTACACTGAAGCTTTCTTT	CASSQDFYTEAFF
NA	NA	TRBJ1-3	TRBV18	TGTGCCAGCTCACCGAGGCAGGAGAGCCCTGGAAACACCATATATTTT	CASSPRQESPGNTIYF
TRBD2	NA	TRBJ2-3	TRBV11-3	TGTGCCAGCAGCTTAGGGGGTCGAGCGGGATCAGTAGGCGCGCAGTATTTT	CASSLGGRAGSVGAQYF
NA	NA	TRBJ2-1	TRBV19	TGTGCCAGTAGTACCGGGACTTTCTACAATGAGCAGTTCTTC	CASSTGTFYNEQFF
TRBD1	NA	TRBJ1-3	TRBV30	TGTGCCTGGAATCTCCCGGGACAGGGGGCTGGAAACACCATATATTTT	CAWNLPGQGAGNTIYF
NA	NA	TRBJ1-2	TRBV7-9	TGTGCCAGCAGCTTAATGCAGGGGAGAGAGGACGGCTACACCTTC	CASSLMQGREDGYTF
NA	NA	TRBJ1-1	TRBV7-2	TGTGCCAGCACCTACTTAGGACAGAACACTGAAGCTTTCTTT	CASTYLGQNTEAFF
NA	NA	TRBJ2-3	TRBV5-1	TGCGCCAGCAGCCTCGGAACGGGGCTTCTCTCAGATACGCAGTATTTT	CASSLGTGLLSDTQYF
TRBD2	NA	TRBJ2-1	TRBV28	TGTGCCAGCATGGTTAGCGGGAGAGGCTACAATGAGCAGTTCTTC	CASMVSGRGYNEQFF
TRBD1	NA	TRBJ1-4	TRBV7-9	TGTGCCAGCAGTTCCGGGACAGGGGTCTTTTTT	CASSSGTGVFF
NA	NA	TRBJ1-4	TRBV29-1	TGCAGCGTTTACTGGGTTGCAACTAATGAAAAACTGTTTTTT	CSVYWVATNEKLFF
NA	medium-sized	TRBJ1-1	TRBV5-4	TGTGCCAGCAGCTTGCTAGGGGAGGGGAACACTGAAGCTTTCTTT	CASSLLGEGNTEAFF
TRBD2	NA	TRBJ2-5	TRBV7-7	TGTGCCAGCAGCTTAGGCCTAGCGGGGGAAAAAGAGACCCAGTACTTC	CASSLGLAGEKETQYF
TRBD1	NA	TRBJ1-2	TRBV2	TGTGCCAGCAGAACAGGGGGTGGCTACACCTTC	CASRTGGGYTF
TRBD1	few	TRBJ2-5	TRBV7-2	TGTGCCAGCAGCTGGGGACAGTGGGAGACCCAGTACTTC	CASSWGQWETQYF
NA	few	TRBJ1-1	TRBV6-1	TGTGCCAGCAGTGGAGGATGGAACACTGAAGCTTTCTTT	CASSGGWNTEAFF
NA	NA	TRBJ2-1	TRBV28	TGTGCCAGCAGTTTAAGGGCTAACATATTACAGTTCTTC	CASSLRANILQFF
TRBD1	NA	TRBJ2-6	TRBV2	TGTGCCACCACCGGACAGGGCTTGGCTGGGGCCAACGTCCTGACTTTC	CATTGQGLAGANVLTF
NA	NA	TRBJ2-1	TRBV23-1	TGCGCCAGCAGTCAATCCGATCCTAGGACGCACAATGAGCAGTTCTTC	CASSQSDPRTHNEQFF
NA	NA	TRBJ2-1	TRBV20-1	TGCAGCTGTGGGAGGAATGAGCAGTTCTTC	CSCGRNEQFF
TRBD2	NA	TRBJ2-1	TRBV19	TGTGCCAGTAGTATTGACGGGAGGGCCCCCTACAATGAGCAGTTCTTC	CASSIDGRAPYNEQFF
TRBD2	once	TRBJ2-3	TRBV19	TGTGCCAGTAGTTCTACTAGCGGATTCACAGATACGCAGTATTTT	CASSSTSGFTDTQYF
NA	NA	TRBJ1-5	TRBV5-1	TGCGCCAGCAGCTTGTTAGGGGAGAGCAATCAGCCCCAGCATTTT	CASSLLGESNQPQHF
TRBD1	once	TRBJ1-2	TRBV5-6	TGTGCCAGCAGCTTGCGGACAGGGTCTGGCTACACCTTC	CASSLRTGSGYTF
TRBD1	NA	TRBJ1-1	TRBV6-5	TGTGCCAGCAGTTGGGACAGGGGCACTGAAGCTTTCTTT	CASSWDRGTEAFF
TRBD2	NA	TRBJ2-7	TRBV6-6	TGTGCCAGCACCGAACTAGCGGGCACGGCGGGGGAGCAGTACTTC	CASTELAGTAGEQYF
NA	NA	TRBJ2-7	TRBV5-1	TGCGCCAGCAGCTTGAACGGACTGAACTACGAGCAGTACTTC	CASSLNGLNYEQYF
NA	NA	TRBJ2-1	TRBV28	TGTGCCAGCAACGTAGACGGCCTCGGGGGCAATGAGCAGTTCTTC	CASNVDGLGGNEQFF
NA	once	TRBJ1-1	TRBV6-5	TGTGCCAGCAGTTACTCGGCCTACGCAAGGGCTTTCTTT	CASSYSAYARAFF
TRBD1	NA	TRBJ2-1	TRBV6-4	TGTGCCAGCAGTGACGGGACAGGGGGCAATGAGCAGTTCTTC	CASSDGTGGNEQFF
TRBD2	few	TRBJ2-7	TRBV6-5	TGTGCCAGCAGACATGGACTAGCGGAGCAGTACTTC	CASRHGLAEQYF
TRBD2	NA	TRBJ2-1	TRBV4-2	TGTGCCAGCAGCCAAGAGTTTCAAGCGGGAGGGAGCGAGCAGTTCTTC	CASSQEFQAGGSEQFF
TRBD2	NA	TRBJ2-1	TRBV7-9	TGTGCCAGCAGCGAGCCGGGACTAGTGATCGATGAGCAGTTCTTC	CASSEPGLVIDEQFF
NA	NA	TRBJ1-2	TRBV6-1	TGTGCCAGCAGACCCCAGGAGCATGGCTACACCTTC	CASRPQEHGYTF
NA	NA	TRBJ2-6	TRBV4-3	TGCGCCAGCAGCCACGGGTGGGGGACAGCGGGTGTGGAGTCTGGGGCCAACGTCCTGACTTTC	CASSHGWGTAGVESGANVLTF
NA	NA	TRBJ2-5	TRBV7-2	TGTGCCAGCAGCCCCGTACGCTCGGGGACCCAGTACTTC	CASSPVRSGTQYF
NA	few	TRBJ1-1	TRBV6-1	TGTGCCAGCAGTGTCGAGGGCCCGAACACTGAAGCTTTCTTT	CASSVEGPNTEAFF
NA	NA	TRBJ1-1	TRBV2	TGTGCCAGCAGTGGGACATTGAACACTGAAGCTTTCTTT	CASSGTLNTEAFF